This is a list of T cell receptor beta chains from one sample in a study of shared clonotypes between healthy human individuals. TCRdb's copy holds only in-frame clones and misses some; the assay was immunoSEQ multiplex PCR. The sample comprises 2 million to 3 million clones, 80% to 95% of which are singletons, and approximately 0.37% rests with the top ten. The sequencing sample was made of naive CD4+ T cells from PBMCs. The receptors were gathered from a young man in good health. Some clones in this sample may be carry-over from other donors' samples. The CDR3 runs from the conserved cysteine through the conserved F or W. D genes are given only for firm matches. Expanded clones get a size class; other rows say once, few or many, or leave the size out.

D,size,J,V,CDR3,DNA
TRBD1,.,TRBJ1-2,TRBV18,CASSPLRDSNYGYTF,TGTGCCAGCTCACCACTCCGGGACAGCAACTATGGCTACACCTTC
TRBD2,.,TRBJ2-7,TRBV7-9,CASSLASGSSYEQYF,TGTGCCAGCAGCTTAGCTAGCGGGAGCTCCTACGAGCAGTACTTC
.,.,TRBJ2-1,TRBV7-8,CASSRPARASEQFF,TGTGCCAGCAGCCGACCGGCAAGGGCTAGTGAGCAGTTCTTC
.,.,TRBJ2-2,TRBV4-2,CASSQDGTGSAGELFF,TGTGCCAGCAGCCAAGATGGTACAGGGAGTGCCGGGGAGCTGTTTTTT
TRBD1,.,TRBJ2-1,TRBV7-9,CANGSSGTGVNEQFF,TGTGCCAACGGCTCTTCCGGGACAGGGGTCAATGAGCAGTTCTTC
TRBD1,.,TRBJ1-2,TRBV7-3,CASSLSSGTGAGYTF,TGTGCCAGCAGCTTATCTTCGGGGACAGGGGCTGGCTACACCTTC
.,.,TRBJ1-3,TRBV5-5,CASSLVGTGNTIYF,TGTGCCAGCAGCTTGGTAGGGACTGGAAACACCATATATTTT
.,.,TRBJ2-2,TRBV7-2,CASSSGNANTGELFF,TGTGCCAGCAGCTCGGGGAACGCGAACACCGGGGAGCTGTTTTTT
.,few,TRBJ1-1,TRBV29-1,CSVVGVYNTEAFF,TGCAGCGTTGTTGGGGTTTATAACACTGAAGCTTTCTTT
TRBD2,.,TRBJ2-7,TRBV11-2,CASRWTSGTSYEQYF,TGTGCCAGCAGATGGACTAGCGGGACGTCCTACGAGCAGTACTTC
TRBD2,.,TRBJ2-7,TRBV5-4,CASSTGLAETYEQYF,TGTGCCAGCAGCACGGGACTAGCGGAAACCTACGAGCAGTACTTC
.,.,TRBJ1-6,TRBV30,CAWSVRQVPLHF,TGTGCCTGGAGTGTCCGTCAAGTCCCCCTCCACTTT
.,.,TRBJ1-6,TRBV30,CAWNGLYYNSPLHF,TGTGCCTGGAATGGCCTTTATTATAATTCACCCCTCCACTTT
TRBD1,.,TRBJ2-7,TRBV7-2,CASSRDSYSGGQYF,TGTGCCAGCAGCCGGGACAGCTACTCAGGGGGGCAGTACTTC
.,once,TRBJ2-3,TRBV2,CASRAGVSTDTQYF,TGTGCCAGCAGGGCAGGGGTTAGCACAGATACGCAGTATTTT
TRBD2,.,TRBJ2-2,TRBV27,CASTLLAGGAGELFF,TGTGCCAGCACCCTACTAGCGGGAGGGGCCGGGGAGCTGTTTTTT
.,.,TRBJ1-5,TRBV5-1,CASSPGSPAQPQHF,TGCGCCAGCAGCCCGGGTAGCCCGGCCCAGCCCCAGCATTTT
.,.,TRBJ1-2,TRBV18,CASSPAGGNYGYTF,TGTGCCAGCTCACCGGCCGGAGGTAACTATGGCTACACCTTC
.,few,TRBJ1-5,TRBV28,CASSLNRVGNQPQHF,TGTGCCAGCAGTTTGAACAGGGTAGGCAATCAGCCCCAGCATTTT
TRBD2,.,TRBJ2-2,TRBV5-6,CASSSYSGTNTGELFF,TGTGCCAGCAGCTCATATAGCGGGACCAACACCGGGGAGCTGTTTTTT
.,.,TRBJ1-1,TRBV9,CASSETSHTEAFF,TGTGCCAGCTCCGAGACTTCACACACTGAAGCTTTCTTT
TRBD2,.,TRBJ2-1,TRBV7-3,CASTAGGSYNEQFF,TGTGCCAGTACAGCGGGAGGTTCCTACAATGAGCAGTTCTTC
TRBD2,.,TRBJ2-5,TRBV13,CASNRGVQETQYF,TGTGCCAGCAACCGGGGGGTCCAAGAGACCCAGTACTTC
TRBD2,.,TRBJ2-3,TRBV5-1,CASSGTSGTDTQYF,TGCGCCAGCAGTGGGACTAGCGGGACAGATACGCAGTATTTT
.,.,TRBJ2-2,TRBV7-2,CASSFVETGELFF,TGTGCCAGCAGCTTTGTCGAAACCGGGGAGCTGTTTTTT
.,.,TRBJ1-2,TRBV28,CASRVSLGYGYTF,TGTGCCAGCCGCGTGTCATTGGGGTATGGCTACACCTTC
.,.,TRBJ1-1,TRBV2,CASSSQQNEAFF,TGTGCCAGCAGTTCGCAGCAAAATGAAGCTTTCTTT
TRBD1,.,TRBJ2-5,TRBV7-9,CASSRRQGQETQYF,TGTGCCAGCAGCCGACGACAGGGACAAGAGACCCAGTACTTC
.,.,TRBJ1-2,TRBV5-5,CASSPTSGSLGYTF,TGTGCCAGCAGCCCGACCTCAGGGAGTCTGGGCTACACCTTC
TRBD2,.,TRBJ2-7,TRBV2,CASTSRLAGAYEQYF,TGTGCCAGCACGTCTCGACTAGCGGGAGCCTACGAGCAGTACTTC
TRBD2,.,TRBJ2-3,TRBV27,CASSDGPGLAGPSTDTQYF,TGTGCCAGCAGTGATGGGCCCGGACTAGCGGGGCCTAGCACAGATACGCAGTATTTT
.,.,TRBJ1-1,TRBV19,CASSIDGRARQMADENTEAFF,TGTGCCAGTAGTATAGATGGAAGAGCAAGACAAATGGCCGACGAGAACACTGAAGCTTTCTTT
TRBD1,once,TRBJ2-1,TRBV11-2,CASSIGQDNEQFF,TGTGCCAGCAGCATCGGACAGGACAATGAGCAGTTCTTC
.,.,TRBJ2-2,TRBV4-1,CASSQAGSSSGELFF,TGCGCCAGCAGCCAGGCAGGGTCCTCATCCGGGGAGCTGTTTTTT
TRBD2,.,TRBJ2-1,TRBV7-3,CASSLMASGIYEQFF,TGTGCCAGCAGCTTAATGGCTAGCGGGATCTATGAGCAGTTCTTC
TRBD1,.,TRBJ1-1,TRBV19,CASNDRGYLMNTEAFF,TGTGCCAGTAACGACAGGGGATACCTCATGAACACTGAAGCTTTCTTT
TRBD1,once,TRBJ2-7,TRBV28,CASSLLRDSYEQYF,TGTGCCAGCAGTTTGCTAAGGGACAGCTACGAGCAGTACTTC
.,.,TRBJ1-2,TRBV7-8,CASSPQPRGGTYGYTF,TGTGCCAGCAGCCCACAACCCAGAGGAGGGACCTATGGCTACACCTTC
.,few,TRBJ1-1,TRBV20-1,CSATLAAFF,TGCAGTGCCACCTTGGCAGCTTTCTTT
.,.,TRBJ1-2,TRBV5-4,CASTLDRNYGYTF,TGTGCCAGCACTCTAGACAGAAACTATGGCTACACCTTC
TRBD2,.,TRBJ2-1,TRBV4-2,CASSQVGTSGRAKAYNEQFF,TGTGCCAGCAGCCAAGTCGGGACTAGCGGGAGGGCTAAAGCCTACAATGAGCAGTTCTTC
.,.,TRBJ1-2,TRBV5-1,CASSYRDRANYGYTF,TGCGCCAGCAGCTACCGGGACCGGGCTAACTATGGCTACACCTTC
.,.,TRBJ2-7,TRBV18,CASSASVSYEQYF,TGTGCCAGCTCCGCTAGCGTCAGCTACGAGCAGTACTTC
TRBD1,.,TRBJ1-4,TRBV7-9,CASSPGTGATNEKLFF,TGTGCCAGCAGTCCCGGGACAGGGGCAACTAATGAAAAACTGTTTTTT
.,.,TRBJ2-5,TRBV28,CASSFLEHQETQYF,TGTGCCAGCAGTTTTCTAGAACATCAAGAGACCCAGTACTTC
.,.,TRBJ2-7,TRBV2,CASSDQGVGYEQYF,TGTGCCAGCAGTGATCAAGGGGTGGGCTACGAGCAGTACTTC
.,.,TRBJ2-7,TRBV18,CASSLYGTPDEQYF,TGTGCCAGCTCTCTCTACGGGACTCCCGATGAGCAGTACTTC
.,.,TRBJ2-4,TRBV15,CATSRTDSHIQYF,TGTGCCACCAGCAGAACAGACAGCCACATTCAGTACTTC
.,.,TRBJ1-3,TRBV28,CASTPRSPGNTIYF,TGTGCCAGCACCCCCCGATCCCCCGGAAACACCATATATTTT
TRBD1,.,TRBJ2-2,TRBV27,CATSSPGTGYTGELFF,TGTGCCACCAGTAGTCCCGGGACAGGGTACACCGGGGAGCTGTTTTTT
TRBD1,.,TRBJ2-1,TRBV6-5,CASSLDRGPYNEQFF,TGTGCCAGCAGCCTCGACAGGGGGCCCTACAATGAGCAGTTCTTC
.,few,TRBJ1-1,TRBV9,CASSATVNTEAFF,TGTGCCAGCAGCGCAACAGTGAACACTGAAGCTTTCTTT
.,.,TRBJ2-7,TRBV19,CASSIGGGFNEQYF,TGTGCCAGTAGTATCGGAGGGGGTTTCAACGAGCAGTACTTC
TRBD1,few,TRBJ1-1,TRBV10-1,CASTKTGTTEAFF,TGCGCCAGCACAAAGACAGGGACCACTGAAGCTTTCTTT
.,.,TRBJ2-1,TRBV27,CASSLRSTFYNEQFF,TGTGCCAGCAGTTTAAGGTCTACTTTTTACAATGAGCAGTTCTTC
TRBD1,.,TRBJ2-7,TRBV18,CASSPSDRGSYEQYF,TGTGCCAGCTCACCCTCGGACAGGGGCTCCTACGAGCAGTACTTC
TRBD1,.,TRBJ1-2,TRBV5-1,CASSLGDSYYGYTF,TGCGCCAGCAGCTTGGGGGACAGTTACTATGGCTACACCTTC
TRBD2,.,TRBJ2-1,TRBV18,CASSPISGSSPKGQFF,TGTGCCAGCTCACCGATTAGCGGGAGCTCCCCCAAGGGGCAGTTCTTC
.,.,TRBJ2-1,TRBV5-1,CASSLVQAVNEQFF,TGCGCCAGCAGCTTGGTTCAGGCCGTGAATGAGCAGTTCTTC
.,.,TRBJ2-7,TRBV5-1,CASSLYRDSETYEQYF,TGCGCCAGCAGCTTGTATCGGGATTCCGAAACCTACGAGCAGTACTTC